A selection of T cell receptor beta chains follows, all from one sample in a study of blood T cells in healthy people across ages. TCRdb called the 5' RACE reads again in MiXCR, with one record for every CDR3 protein. The table shows 1.5 million to 1.9 million distinct CDR3 sequences, with roughly 43% occurring only once. The sample consisted of blood. All receptors come from a woman aged 18-29 years in good health. Both conserved end residues are part of each CDR3. A D gene is named only where the DNA matches it firmly. For some rows the clone size is stated as once, few or many, or as a class when expanded; others skip it.

D gene,V gene,J gene,clone size,CDR3 protein,CDR3 DNA
NA,TRBV10-3,TRBJ1-1,NA,CAINEVGYTEAFF,TGTGCCATCAATGAGGTTGGATACACTGAAGCTTTCTTT
TRBD2,TRBV6-2/TRBV6-3,TRBJ2-7,few,CASSYSTSGTCEQYF,TGTGCCAGCAGTTACTCTACTAGCGGGACCTGCGAGCAGTACTTC
TRBD1,TRBV6-5,TRBJ2-1,NA,CASRLGTGVRYNEQFF,TGTGCCAGCAGATTAGGGACAGGAGTACGTTACAATGAGCAGTTCTTC
NA,TRBV12-3/TRBV12-4,TRBJ1-4,NA,CASSQNLEKLFF,TGTGCCAGCAGTCAGAATCTCGAAAAACTGTTTTTT
TRBD2,TRBV20-1,TRBJ2-1,NA,CSARGLAELSYNEQFF,TGCAGTGCTAGAGGGCTAGCGGAATTGTCCTACAATGAGCAGTTCTTC
TRBD2,TRBV4-1,TRBJ2-3,few,CASSARDYSTDTQYF,TGCGCCAGCAGCGCCCGGGACTATTCCACAGATACGCAGTATTTT
TRBD1,TRBV27,TRBJ1-1,NA,CGQGYMNTEAFF,TGCGGACAGGGTTACATGAACACTGAAGCTTTCTTT
NA,TRBV25-1,TRBJ2-1,NA,CASSAFGTPNKQFF,TGTGCCAGCAGTGCCTTCGGGACTCCGAATAAGCAGTTCTTC
TRBD2,TRBV27,TRBJ2-5,NA,CASRLAGVVQETQYF,TGTGCCAGCAGACTAGCGGGAGTGGTACAAGAGACCCAGTACTTC
TRBD2,TRBV4-3,TRBJ2-3,few,CASSQDHLAGGGTQYF,TGCGCCAGCAGCCAAGATCACCTAGCGGGGGGAGGTACGCAGTATTTT
NA,TRBV20-1,TRBJ2-1,few,CSAPFSANNEQFF,TGCAGTGCCCCTTTTTCCGCTAACAATGAGCAGTTCTTC
TRBD2,TRBV27,TRBJ2-1,NA,CASSLSLAGGSNEQFF,TGTGCCAGCAGTTTATCTCTAGCGGGAGGTAGCAATGAGCAGTTCTTC
TRBD1,TRBV29-1,TRBJ1-4,NA,CSGGQGFGEKLFF,TGCAGCGGCGGACAGGGCTTCGGTGAAAAACTGTTTTTT
NA,TRBV29-1,TRBJ2-1,few,CSVVGGDSNEQFF,TGCAGCGTTGTTGGCGGGGACTCCAATGAGCAGTTCTTC
TRBD2,TRBV20-1,TRBJ2-3,few,CSASVAGATDTQYF,TGCAGTGCTTCTGTAGCGGGAGCTACAGATACGCAGTATTTT
TRBD1,TRBV5-6,TRBJ2-3,NA,CASSGTGESTATQYF,TGTGCCAGCAGCGGAACAGGGGAAAGCACAGCTACGCAGTATTTT
TRBD2,TRBV20-1,TRBJ2-1,NA,CSARDRASGRYNEQFF,TGCAGTGCTAGAGATAGGGCTAGCGGGAGGTACAATGAGCAGTTCTTC
TRBD1,TRBV6-1,TRBJ1-1,few,CASSEWGTDLWAFF,TGTGCCAGCAGTGAATGGGGGACAGATTTGTGGGCTTTCTTT
NA,TRBV12-3/TRBV12-4,TRBJ1-4,few,CASSSTVATNEKLFF,TGTGCCAGCAGTTCTACAGTAGCAACTAATGAAAAACTGTTTTTT
NA,TRBV28,TRBJ1-2,NA,CASSFRGVFNYGYTF,TGTGCCAGCAGTTTCAGGGGCGTCTTTAACTATGGCTACACCTTC
NA,TRBV6-6,TRBJ2-5,few,CASSYARPSETQYF,TGTGCCAGCAGTTACGCGCGTCCCTCAGAGACCCAGTACTTC
TRBD2,TRBV4-1,TRBJ2-3,NA,CASSQGHAGTSGADTQYF,TGCGCCAGCAGCCAAGGACACGCCGGGACTAGCGGGGCAGATACGCAGTATTTT
TRBD1,TRBV7-2,TRBJ2-1,NA,CASSLSGQGAANEQFF,TGTGCCAGCAGCTTATCGGGACAGGGGGCCGCCAATGAGCAGTTCTTC
NA,TRBV11-2,TRBJ2-3,NA,CASSLLDRHLPSTDTQYF,TGTGCCAGCAGCCTACTGGACCGACACTTACCGAGCACAGATACGCAGTATTTT
NA,TRBV6-2/TRBV6-3,TRBJ2-1,NA,CASRRPYNEQFF,TGTGCCAGCCGTAGGCCTTACAATGAGCAGTTCTTC
NA,TRBV28,TRBJ2-7,NA,CASSLEEGSYSYEQYF,TGTGCCAGCAGTTTAGAGGAGGGATCCTACTCCTACGAGCAGTACTTC
NA,TRBV20-1,TRBJ1-1,NA,CSAADRTGEAFF,TGCAGTGCTGCCGACAGGACTGGAGAAGCTTTCTTT
NA,TRBV30,TRBJ1-5,NA,CAWNTGNQPQHF,TGTGCCTGGAATACAGGCAATCAGCCCCAGCATTTT
NA,TRBV12-3/TRBV12-4,TRBJ2-3,few,CASSLQGTSRTDTQYF,TGTGCCAGCAGTTTACAGGGGACAAGTAGAACGGATACGCAGTATTTT
NA,TRBV27,TRBJ2-7,few,CASSSYTGSYEQYF,TGTGCCAGCAGTTCCTACACAGGGTCCTACGAGCAGTACTTC
NA,TRBV5-1,TRBJ2-2,NA,CASSLRAGALTGELFF,TGCGCCAGCAGCTTGCGTGCGGGGGCGCTTACCGGGGAGCTGTTTTTT
NA,TRBV7-2,TRBJ2-7,few,CASSLERVGSYEQYF,TGTGCCAGCAGCTTAGAGAGGGTCGGCTCCTACGAGCAGTACTTC
NA,TRBV29-1,TRBJ1-1,few,CSVERRQNTEAFF,TGCAGCGTTGAACGACGACAGAACACTGAAGCTTTCTTT
NA,TRBV6-6,TRBJ2-5,once,CASSHHRETQYF,TGTGCCAGCAGTCACCACAGGGAGACCCAGTACTTC
TRBD2,TRBV29-1,TRBJ2-7,NA,CSAIPSGRVYEQYF,TGCAGCGCCATTCCAAGCGGGAGGGTCTACGAGCAGTACTTC
NA,TRBV28,TRBJ2-2,few,CASNGLTTGELFF,TGTGCCAGCAATGGGCTTACCACCGGGGAGCTGTTTTTT
NA,TRBV14,TRBJ1-2,few,CASSTGLRYTF,TGTGCCAGCAGTACGGGGTTGCGCTACACCTTC
TRBD1,TRBV19,TRBJ1-1,few,CASSETGGKTEAFF,TGTGCCAGTAGTGAGACAGGGGGAAAGACTGAAGCTTTCTTT
TRBD2,TRBV12-5,TRBJ2-1,NA,CASGEFLSGSYNEQFF,TGTGCTAGTGGTGAGTTCCTGAGCGGGAGTTACAATGAGCAGTTCTTC
TRBD1,TRBV30,TRBJ1-2,few,CAWTTAGTGGSYGYTF,TGTGCCTGGACCACGGCCGGGACAGGCGGATCTTATGGCTACACCTTC
NA,TRBV27,TRBJ1-5,NA,CASSSIDGRNQPQHF,TGTGCCAGCAGTTCCATCGACGGAAGGAATCAGCCCCAGCATTTT
TRBD2,TRBV24-1,TRBJ2-1,NA,CATSDRPGLAGGRSYNEQFF,TGTGCCACCAGTGATCGACCGGGACTAGCGGGAGGGAGATCCTACAATGAGCAGTTCTTC
TRBD1,TRBV6-5,TRBJ2-5,NA,CASSYGTARSETQYF,TGTGCCAGCAGTTACGGGACAGCCAGATCCGAGACCCAGTACTTC
NA,TRBV12-3/TRBV12-4,TRBJ1-5,many,CASSLAGQPQHF,TGTGCCAGCAGTTTAGCAGGTCAGCCCCAGCATTTT
NA,TRBV5-1,TRBJ1-2,NA,CASSPGGLDGYTF,TGCGCCAGCAGCCCGGGGGGGTTGGATGGCTACACCTTC
NA,TRBV4-3,TRBJ2-5,NA,CASQPGGLETQYF,TGCGCCAGCCAGCCCGGAGGACTTGAGACCCAGTACTTC
NA,TRBV2,TRBJ2-3,few,CASSLGFGGADTQYF,TGTGCCAGCAGTCTGGGCTTTGGAGGTGCAGATACGCAGTATTTT
NA,TRBV25-1,TRBJ2-3,few,CASSESATDTQYF,TGTGCCAGCAGTGAATCGGCCACAGATACGCAGTATTTT
NA,TRBV12-3/TRBV12-4,TRBJ2-7,many,CASSLGTYEQYF,TGTGCCAGCAGTTTAGGGACCTACGAGCAGTACTTC
NA,TRBV6-6,TRBJ1-3,NA,CASSTGTESSGNTIYF,TGTGCCAGCAGTACTGGGACGGAAAGCTCTGGAAACACCATATATTTT
TRBD2,TRBV3-1,TRBJ2-3,NA,CASSHLAGSDTQYF,TGTGCCAGCAGCCACCTAGCGGGGTCAGATACGCAGTATTTT
NA,TRBV6-6,TRBJ2-1,few,CASRSTQGISYNEQFF,TGTGCCAGCAGAAGCACACAGGGAATCTCCTACAATGAGCAGTTCTTC
NA,TRBV4-2,TRBJ2-1,NA,CASSQVNSNNEQFF,TGTGCCAGCAGCCAAGTTAACTCGAACAATGAGCAGTTCTTC
TRBD2,TRBV28,TRBJ2-7,NA,CASNDGLAEIYEQYF,TGTGCCAGCAACGACGGACTAGCGGAAATCTACGAGCAGTACTTC